What follows describes a single T cell receptor beta chain. RNA transcripts gave rise to amplified TCR beta CDR3 regions. The TCR CDR3 was amplified in a first-round RT-PCR using the HTBI primer set. A single record per CDR3 protein comes from TCRdb applying MiXCR to the multiplex PCR reads. The sample lists 600,000 to 700,000 distinct CDR3 sequences, about 15% seen once, with about 3.9% in the top ten. The data belong to a study of T cells in Graves' hyperthyroidism and ophthalmopathy. The V gene's germline CDR1 is LNHDA and CDR2 SQIVND (reference sequence). Trimming took 4 bases from V and 6 from J, leaving 16 bases between them. This CDR3 has 14 amino acids. Exclusion of a patient resulted from uncontrolled infection, other autoimmune disease, pregnancy or lactation.

The V and J genes are TRBV19 and TRBJ2-7; a weak D match, TRBD1 (6 bases). This sequence was found in a woman in her 40s with Graves' ophthalmopathy. Material for sequencing was blood. The chain's CDR3 is CASSTNRVLGEQYF. DNA of the CDR3: TGTGCCAGTAGTACCAACAGGGTGTTGGGCGAGCAGTACTTC. Looking up the rest from reference TRBV19 and TRBJ2-7 gives the full variable domain: DGGITQSPKYLFRKEGQNVTLSCEQNLNHDAMYWYRQDPGQGLRLIYYSQIVNDFQKGDIAEGYSVSREKKESFPLTVTSAQKNPTAFYLCASSTNRVLGEQYFGPGTRLTVT.